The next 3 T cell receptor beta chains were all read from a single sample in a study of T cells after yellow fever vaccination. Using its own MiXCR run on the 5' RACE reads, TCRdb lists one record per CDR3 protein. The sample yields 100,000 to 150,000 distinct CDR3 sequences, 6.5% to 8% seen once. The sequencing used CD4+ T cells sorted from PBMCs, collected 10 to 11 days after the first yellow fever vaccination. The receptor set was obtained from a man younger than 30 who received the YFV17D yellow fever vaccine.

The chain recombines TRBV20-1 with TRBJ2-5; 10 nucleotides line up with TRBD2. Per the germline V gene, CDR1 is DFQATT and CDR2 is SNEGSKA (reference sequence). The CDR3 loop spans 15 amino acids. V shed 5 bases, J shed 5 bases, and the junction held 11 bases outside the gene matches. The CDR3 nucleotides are TGCAGTGCTGGCGTAGCGGGGGGCGGCGGGGAGACCCAGTACTTC. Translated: CSAGVAGGGGETQYF.

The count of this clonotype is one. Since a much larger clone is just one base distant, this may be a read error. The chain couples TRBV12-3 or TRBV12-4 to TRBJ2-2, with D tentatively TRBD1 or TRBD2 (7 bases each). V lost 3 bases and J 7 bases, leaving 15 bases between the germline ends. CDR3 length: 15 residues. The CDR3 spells CASSLGGDSIGELFF. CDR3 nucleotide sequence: TGTGCCAGCAGTTTGGGGGGGGACAGCATCGGGGAGCTGTTTTTT.

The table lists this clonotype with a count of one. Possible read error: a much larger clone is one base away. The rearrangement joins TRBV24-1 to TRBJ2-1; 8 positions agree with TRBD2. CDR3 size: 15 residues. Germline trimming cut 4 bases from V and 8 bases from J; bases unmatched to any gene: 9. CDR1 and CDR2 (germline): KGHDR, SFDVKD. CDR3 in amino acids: CATSEKGLGVYEQFF. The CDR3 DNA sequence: TGTGCCACCAGTGAGAAGGGACTAGGGGTCTATGAGCAGTTCTTC.